The source of this T cell receptor (beta chain) is a study of T cells of healthy individuals. Many counts were recorded for this clonotype. The CDR3 contains 17 residues. J was trimmed by 4 bases and V by 6 bases; bases with no gene match: 10. TCRdb independently ran MiXCR on the 5' RACE reads; one entry per CDR3 protein. Of around 90,000 distinct CDR3 sequences listed, about 5% are singletons. This receptor was taken from a female donor in good health. The chain is built from TRBV12-3 or TRBV12-4 and TRBJ2-3; TRBD2 agrees at 13 bases. CDR3 coding DNA: TGTGCCAGCAGCCCCGGACTAGCGGGAGTAGGAGCAGATACGCAGTATTTT. Translated, it gives CASSPGLAGVGADTQYF.